This paragraph covers one TCR beta chain sequence. This receptor's antigen is unknown. Base qualities are not provided; no much larger clone lies one nucleotide away. The entry originates in a study of cytomegalovirus exposure and HLA in healthy donors listed by TCRdb under 2017. Regarding the study in general: In an earlier analysis of some 550 of the donors, 276 Gb of sequence data and 90 million to 120 million unique TCR beta sequences from about 179 million T cells were reported. About 280 gigabases of sequencing data and 75 million to 85 million unique TCR sequences made up an early release that covered under 750 HLA-typed donors. Because of strong linkage in the cohort, roughly five DR-DQ haplotypes were treated as single units for association and clustering. To decide whether each TCR beta V gene segment behaved as functional or pseudogenic, an earlier analysis of some 600 of the donors relied on high-throughput TCR beta sequencing. On average, 235,054 unique TCR beta nucleotide sequences were sequenced per donor among more than 350 genotyped donors of the cohort, with roughly a sixth of those sequences being non-productive. In a later analysis, previously published TCR beta repertoires from 600 to 850 donors were re-analyzed and high-resolution HLA genotyping was added so that TCR occurrence patterns could be studied. The T cell repertoires of around 670 subjects were profiled by immunosequencing and related to cytomegalovirus serostatus. The number of typed donors differed by locus: about 620-640 for A, B, C, DRB1 and DQB1; 522 for DQA1; some 610 for DPA1; and some 470 for DPB1. The study combined high-throughput TCR immunosequencing, statistical association of individual TCRs with disease status, and machine learning to predict cytomegalovirus infection status. The study aimed to test whether cataloging public T cell receptors could reveal signatures of past pathogen exposure. A later genetic analysis took genome-wide SNP genotypes for about 55% of the 666 donors and used that subset as a discovery cohort. Alongside the repertoire data, information on donor age, sex, ethnicity and CMV serostatus was compiled. In addition to the first cohort of 666 subjects, a separate validation cohort of under 150 different subjects was used. Rather than drawing on any new phenotypic data, the later analysis identified candidate immune exposures from TCR beta sequences and the way those sequences occurred across donors. Every discovery cohort repertoire had been produced on one sequencing platform. Of the 300 to 450 genotyped donors, approximately 81% were placed in the genetic ancestry cluster associated with self-reported Caucasian donors. HLA typing included class I and class II loci at four-digit resolution.

Libraries were made using the immunoSEQ multiplex PCR assay. For the multiplex PCR, a mixture combining 60 forward primers for TCR Vbeta segments and 13 reverse primers for TCR Jbeta segments was used. The CDR3 region of rearranged TCR beta genes was amplified from genomic DNA with a multiplex PCR assay. The amplified TCR beta libraries were sequenced on the Illumina HiSeq System as 87-base-pair reads. In the original analysis: In a later analysis, tens of millions of unique TCR beta chains were counted across the 666 repertoires, and roughly 11 million of these chains were shared by at least two donors. Raw reads were error-corrected and collapsed into unique sequences with a nearest-neighbor algorithm that merged closely related sequences to remove PCR and sequencing errors. Alignment of CDR3 sequences to IMGT reference sequences was used to assign V, D and J gene segments. For a sequence to be retained, a match of at least six nucleotides was required to both a V gene segment and a J gene segment. A rearrangement was called productive if the CDR3 had no stop codons and remained in frame with V and J, and every other rearrangement was called non-productive. CDR3 was defined according to IMGT convention as the region running from the second conserved V-encoded cysteine to the conserved J-encoded phenylalanine. In an earlier analysis of 587 of the donors, sequences lacking an unambiguous match to a single V gene segment were excluded. In an earlier analysis of a few hundred of the donors, V segments were called functional above 56.7% productive rearrangements and were called segregating when the between-donor standard deviation exceeded 5%. A statistical classification framework was built to diagnose cytomegalovirus status from the catalog of TCR beta chain sequences. In a later analysis, V and J genes were assigned by comparing TCR nucleotide sequences against IMGT/GENE-DB human TR gene sequences. The TCRdist pipeline was used in a later analysis to assign CDR3 sequences and most-parsimonious VDJ recombination scenarios. In a later analysis, each TCR beta chain was defined by its CDR3 amino acid sequence together with its V-gene family, and reads lacking a unique V-gene family were excluded. A later analysis removed roughly 590 highly shared, low-generation-probability nucleotide sequences to deal with suspected cross-contamination and a sequencing artifact. In a later analysis, a clonal expansion index was calculated for each public chain from normalized within-repertoire ranks of inferred template counts. In a later analysis, generation probabilities were computed with a VDJ recombination model fitted to out-of-frame rearrangements, and the resulting probabilities were checked against IGoR. A later analysis scored TCR-TCR, TCR-HLA and TCR-CMV co-occurrence with hypergeometric tests, applying a repertoire-size bias correction to TCR pairs. To estimate false discovery rates, a later analysis permuted the HLA or CMV assignments 20 times. In a later analysis, co-occurring TCRs were grouped using DBSCAN, and TCRdist sequence similarity was added for clustering within HLA-allele-positive subsets. Repertoires with fewer than 30,000 or more than 120,000 public chains, plus five repertoires with anomalous nucleotide sharing, were excluded from co-occurrence clustering. What TCRdb holds here is the immuneACCESS table cut down to in-frame rearrangements. Part of the clones is not present; checked against another copy, under half of the missing clones reflect an unresolved V gene, and the others are unexplained. That table is the source of V, J and clone size, and D and trimming were worked out from the DNA. This sample is represented by more than 95,000 clones; approximately 70% of them were singletons. The biggest ten clones account for less than 3.5% of the sample.

Counted from cysteine to phenylalanine, this CDR3 has 15 amino acids. Just the 45-base CDR3 DNA is kept, in frame starting at base 1. V loses 2 bases, J loses 4 bases, and the germline ends lie 14 bases apart. According to the germline V gene (reference sequence), CDR1 reads SEHNR and CDR2 reads FQNEAQ. Findings and caveats that apply to the study as a whole: A later analysis found that TCR association rates varied across HLA loci, with DRB1 alleles showing the most associated TCRs and HLA-C alleles the fewest. Across donors, most TCR sequences were observed very rarely, whereas some public TCRs were present in many individuals. According to a later analysis, parvovirus B19, influenza, CMV and Epstein-Barr virus appeared linked to several top co-occurrence clusters. The study gave a list of 150 to 200 TCR beta chains associated with cytomegalovirus. Because counts were too low, approximately 18 rarely observed V segments, including chromosome 9 orphons, were excluded from the earlier analysis of several hundred of the donors. The presence/absence analyses assumed that sequencing depth was roughly uniform across donors, and that assumption may not be true. Three of the identified cytomegalovirus-associated TCR beta chains were confirmed in vitro to be specific for cytomegalovirus antigens. According to the authors, the approach could potentially be generalized to other disease states and immunological phenotypes. Most CMV-associated TCR beta chains appeared to be HLA-restricted in a later analysis, and the HLA associations seemed to be driven largely by CMV exposure. Because the 87-base-pair reads could not distinguish some IMGT-functional V segments, including TRBV6-2 and TRBV6-3, those segments were excluded. HLA typing was unavailable for some donors at each locus, so association tests used only the typed subset. At a false discovery rate of 0.05, a later analysis linked 15,000 to 20,000 TCR beta sequences to specific HLA alleles. A further reported finding was that TCR beta sequences accurately predicted the HLA-A and HLA-B alleles for most subjects in the first cohort. In an earlier analysis of 587 of the donors, most TCR beta V segments appeared in productive rearrangements about 90% or about 30% of the time, broadly matching IMGT annotations. Cytomegalovirus status was reported to be diagnosed by the classifier with high specificity and sensitivity in both the original and validation cohorts. When HLA alleles, especially DR and DQ, strongly co-occurred, TCR associations were difficult to assign to individual alleles. Correlated functional status among segregating V segments might be attributable to linkage disequilibrium, but an unknown experimental factor could not be ruled out. In a later genetic analysis, a missense DCLRE1C variant was associated with V-gene and J-gene trimming of TCR beta chains, and the association was replicated in an independent cohort. Compared with equally common non-associated chains, HLA-associated TCR beta chains in a later analysis were more clonally expanded and had lower generation probabilities. Compared with the 666-donor mean, donors in an Asian-associated ancestry cluster had fewer N-insertions in productive TCRs, according to a later genetic analysis. In this cohort, only TCR beta chains were sequenced, and detectable features were limited by the absence of alpha or paired-chain data. CMV serostatus was the only immune exposure information available for the cohort. The sequencing pipeline was judged likely to have produced a cluster of highly shared sequence variants as a technical artifact.

The cohort was made up of about 670 healthy bone marrow donors. At the time of sampling, every cohort member was nominally healthy, though immune exposures that went unrecorded were likely present. The donor tested CMV seronegative and was one of the 352 seronegative cohort members. A peripheral blood sample was collected from each donor, and TCR beta sequencing was performed on peripheral blood mononuclear cells. Genomic DNA was extracted from the blood cell samples with the Qiagen DNeasy Blood Extraction Kit. The rearranged segments are TRBV7-9 and TRBJ1-1, with the D gene too uncertain to name. The TCR was taken from a woman between 50 and 59 years old in good health and CMV-seronegative. The sample taken for sequencing was PBMCs. This receptor carries the CDR3 CASSLLRVRGTEAFF. The nucleotide sequence reads as follows: TGTGCCAGCAGCTTACTGCGGGTGCGCGGCACTGAAGCTTTCTTT.